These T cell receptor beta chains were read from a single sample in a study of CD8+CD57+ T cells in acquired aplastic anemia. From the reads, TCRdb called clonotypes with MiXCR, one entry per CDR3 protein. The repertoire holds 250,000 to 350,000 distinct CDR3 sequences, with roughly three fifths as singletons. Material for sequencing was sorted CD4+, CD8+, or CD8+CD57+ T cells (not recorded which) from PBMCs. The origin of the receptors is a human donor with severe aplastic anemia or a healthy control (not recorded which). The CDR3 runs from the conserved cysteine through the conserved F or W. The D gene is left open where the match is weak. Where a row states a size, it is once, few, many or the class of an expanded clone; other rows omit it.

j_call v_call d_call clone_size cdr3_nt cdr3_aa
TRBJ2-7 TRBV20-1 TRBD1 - TGCAGTCCCAGGGGACAGGTTCTAACCTACGAGCAGTACTTC CSPRGQVLTYEQYF
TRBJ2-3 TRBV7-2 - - TGTGCCAGCAGCTTAGTGGCCAACACAGATACGCAGTATTTT CASSLVANTDTQYF
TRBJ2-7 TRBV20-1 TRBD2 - TGCAGTGCCTTTAGCGGGATGGAGGTCGAGCAGTACTTC CSAFSGMEVEQYF
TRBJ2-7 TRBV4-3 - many TGCGCCAGCAGCCAAGATAGTTGGGGCAGGGCTTCCGAGCAGTACTTC CASSQDSWGRASEQYF
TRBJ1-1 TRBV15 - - TGTGCCACCAGCAGAGCTTGGGGTGGCTCTGAAGCTTTCTTT CATSRAWGGSEAFF
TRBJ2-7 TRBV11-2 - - TGTGCCAGCAGCTTAGAAACAGGAATACGATCCGAGCAGTACTTC CASSLETGIRSEQYF
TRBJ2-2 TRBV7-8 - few TGTGCCAGCAGCTTAGATCGGGCAGGGACGAACACCGGGGAGCTGTTTTTT CASSLDRAGTNTGELFF
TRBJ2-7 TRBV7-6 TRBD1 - TGTGCCAGCAGCCGGGACAGCCCAAACGAGCAGTACTTC CASSRDSPNEQYF
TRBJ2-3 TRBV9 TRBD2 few TGTGCCAGCAGCCAAGCCCCGGGGTTAGCGGGCGGGTACACAGATACGCAGTATTTT CASSQAPGLAGGYTDTQYF
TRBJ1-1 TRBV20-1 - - TGCAGTGTTAGCGGGGGATACACTGAAGCTCTCTTT CSVSGGYTEALF
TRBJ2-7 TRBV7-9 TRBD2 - TGTGCCAGCGCAAAAGGGGCGGGGGGCAGATTCTACGAGCAGTACTTC CASAKGAGGRFYEQYF
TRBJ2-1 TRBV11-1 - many TGTGCCAGCAGCTTAGAGGAGTATGCTGAGCAGTTCTTC CASSLEEYAEQFF
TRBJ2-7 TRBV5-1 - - TGCGCCAGCAGCTTGGGACAGCAAGTCTACGAGCAGTACTTC CASSLGQQVYEQYF
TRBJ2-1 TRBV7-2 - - TGTGCCTGCAAACGACTAGGATTGAATGAGCAGTTCTTC CACKRLGLNEQFF
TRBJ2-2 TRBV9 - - TGTGCCAGCAGCGCGACGAGCACCGGGGAGCTGTTTTTT CASSATSTGELFF
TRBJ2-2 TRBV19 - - TGTGCCAGTCACAGCCAGGGGAACACCGGGGAGCTGTTTTTT CASHSQGNTGELFF